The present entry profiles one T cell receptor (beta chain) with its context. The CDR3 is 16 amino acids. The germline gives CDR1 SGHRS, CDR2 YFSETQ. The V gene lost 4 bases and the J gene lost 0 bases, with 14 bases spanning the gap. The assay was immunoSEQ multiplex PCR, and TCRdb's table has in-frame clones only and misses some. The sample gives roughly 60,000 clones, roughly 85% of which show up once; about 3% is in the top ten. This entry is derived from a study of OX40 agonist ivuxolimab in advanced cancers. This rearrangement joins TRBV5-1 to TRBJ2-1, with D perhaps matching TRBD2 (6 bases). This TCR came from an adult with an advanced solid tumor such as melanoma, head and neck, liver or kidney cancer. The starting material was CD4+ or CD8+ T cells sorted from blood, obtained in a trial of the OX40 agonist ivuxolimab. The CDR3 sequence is CASSPRGAGSYNEQFF. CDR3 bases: TGCGCCAGCAGCCCCCGAGGAGCGGGCTCCTACAATGAGCAGTTCTTC.